One and the same sample provided the 20 T cell receptor beta chains below, sequenced in a study of blood T cell repertoires in COVID-19. The table came from immunoSEQ multiplex PCR; TCRdb's copy has only in-frame clones and leaves some out. The profile shows 150,000 to 200,000 clones, approximately 88% of them singletons. The sequencing sample was made of peripheral blood. All receptors derive from a woman aged 25-40 years with acute or convalescent COVID-19.

This clone was picked up many times. The same CDR3 arises from other DNA sequences in this sample as well. This chain joins TRBV5-4 and TRBJ2-1; the match to TRBD1 covers 7 bases. V dropped 4 bases and J dropped 9; count of bases not matched to a gene: 4. CDR3 size: 12 residues. Germline loops: CDR1 SGHNT, CDR2 YYREEE (reference sequence). The CDR3 DNA reads as TGTGCCAGCAGCAGACAGGGTGGTGAGCAGTTCTTC. The encoded protein is CASSRQGGEQFF. Combining the CDR3 with reference TRBV5-4 and TRBJ2-1 gives the whole variable domain ETGVTQSPTHLIKTRGQQVTLRCSSQSGHNTVSWYQQALGQGPQFIFQYYREEENGRGNFPPRFSGLQFPNYSSELNVNALELDDSALYLCASSRQGGEQFFGPGTRLTVL.

The V call is TRBV5-6, the J call TRBJ2-1, with D possibly being TRBD2 (5 bases). Trimming removed 1 base from V and 8 bases from J, with 25 bases in between. Germline assignment: CDR1 SGHDT and CDR2 YYEEEE. This CDR3 is 18 amino acids long. In nucleotides, the CDR3 is TGTGCCAGCAGCTTGTTAATGAGCGGCAGACTACACGGGGATGAGCAGTTCTTC. It codes for CASSLLMSGRLHGDEQFF. Full variable domain (rest looked up from reference TRBV5-6 and TRBJ2-1): DAGVTQSPTHLIKTRGQQVTLRCSPKSGHDTVSWYQQALGQGPQFIFQYYEEEERQRGNFPDRFSGHQFPNYSSELNVNALLLGDSALYLCASSLLMSGRLHGDEQFFGPGTRLTVL.

The chain joins TRBV28 to TRBJ1-1; no clear D. CDR1 and CDR2 from the germline V gene are MDHEN and SYDVKM. Trimming pared 6 bases from V and 10 bases from J, leaving 18 bases between. This CDR3 contains 13 residues. CDR3 in DNA: TGTGCCAGCAGCCTACCTGAGAGACTTGCAGCTTTCTTT. It yields the protein CASSLPERLAAFF.

In this sample, this clone turned up a few times. V gene TRBV29-1 combines with J gene TRBJ1-2; D unresolved. With 2 bases removed from V and 2 bases from J, the gap between germline ends came to 3 bases. Germline lookup yields CDR1 SQVTM and CDR2 ANQGSEA. This CDR3 contains 11 residues. Written as DNA, the CDR3 is TGCAGCGTTGAACGGAACTATGGCTACACCTTC. It yields the protein CSVERNYGYTF.

The CDR3: CASSLAKGDSQSEKLFF. The CDR3 DNA follows: TGTGCCAGCAGCTTAGCAAAGGGCGACAGTCAGAGTGAAAAACTGTTTTTT. The chain couples TRBV7-9 to TRBJ1-4; maybe TRBD1 (5 bases). The V end lost 0 bases, the J end lost 7 bases, and 18 bases lay between the germline ends. The CDR3 is made up of 17 amino acids. Per the germline V gene, CDR1 is SEHNR and CDR2 is FQNEAQ (reference sequence).

CDR3 in DNA: TGTGCCAGTAGTATAAGGGGACTAGCGGGAGCCGGGGAGCTGTTTTTT. Encoded protein: CASSIRGLAGAGELFF. The rearrangement links TRBV19 to TRBJ2-2; 14 bases line up with TRBD2. Trimming at V came to 2 bases and at J to 6 bases, leaving 2 bases not matched to a gene. Germline V lookup: CDR1 LNHDA, CDR2 SQIVND (reference sequence). The CDR3 runs to 16 residues.

The chain combines TRBV30 with TRBJ1-1, with D hard to call. CDR1 GTSNPN and CDR2 SVGIG come from the germline V gene (reference sequence). The CDR3 length is 12 residues. V shed 2 bases and J shed 11 bases, with 15 bases lying between them. CDR3 amino acids: CAWSLSITGAFF. The CDR3 DNA follows: TGTGCCTGGAGTCTTTCGATTACCGGGGCTTTCTTT.

V and J are TRBV6-5 and TRBJ1-1; D remains unclear. The V end was cut by 2 bases, the J end by 8 bases, with 15 bases between. This CDR3 spans 14 amino acids. Looked up from germline, CDR1 is MNHEY and CDR2 is SVGAGI. The CDR3 spells CASSYRSLSDEAFF. The CDR3 nucleotides read TGTGCCAGCAGTTACCGGTCGTTGAGCGACGAAGCTTTCTTT.

J is TRBJ1-1 and V is TRBV18; 9 positions match TRBD1. The length of the CDR3 is 16 residues. V lost 2 bases and J lost 9; bases outside the gene matches: 13. CDR1 is KGHSH, CDR2 LQKENI, per germline. CDR3 residues: CASSPSGYGGQGKAFF. The CDR3 coding sequence is TGTGCCAGCTCACCATCGGGTTATGGGGGACAGGGTAAAGCTTTCTTT.

The V call is TRBV3-1 (or the pseudogene TRBV3-2), the J call TRBJ1-4; a possible D gene is TRBD1 (6 bases). The V end was cut by 0 bases, the J end by 6 bases, with 11 bases between. The germline V gene has CDR1 LGHDT and CDR2 YNNKEL (reference sequence). The CDR3 is 15 amino acids. DNA for the CDR3: TGTGCCAGCAGCCAAGAGGGCCAGGGGTATGAAAAACTGTTTTTT. Residues: CASSQEGQGYEKLFF.

This clone was detected only a few times. J is TRBJ1-2 and V is TRBV3-1 (or the pseudogene TRBV3-2); D possibly corresponds to TRBD1 (6 bases). Between the trimmed V and J ends, which lost 6 bases and 4 bases, there was a span of 12 bases. Germline loops: CDR1 LGHDT, CDR2 YNNKEL (reference sequence). This CDR3 has 13 residues. DNA of the CDR3: TGTGCCAGCAGTTCGGGACACCGCTATGGCTACACCTTC. It is translated as CASSSGHRYGYTF.

The chain recombines TRBV11-2 with TRBJ2-5; unclear D gene. Germline V gives CDR1 SGHAT, CDR2 FQNNGV. The V and J ends lost 4 bases and 2 bases respectively, with 8 bases between them. The CDR3 loop spans 13 amino acids. CDR3 sequence (DNA): TGTGCCAGCAGCTCTCAACTACAAGAGACCCAGTACTTC. It yields the protein CASSSQLQETQYF. Complete variable domain (other parts from reference TRBV11-2 and TRBJ2-5): EAGVAQSPRYKIIEKRQSVAFWCNPISGHATLYWYQQILGQGPKLLIQFQNNGVVDDSQLPKDRFSAERLKGVDSTLKIQPAKLEDSAVYLCASSSQLQETQYFGPGTRLLVL.

This clone was detected once. The chain carries TRBV10-3 and TRBJ1-1; D gene ambiguous. Germline CDR1 ENHRY, CDR2 SYGVKD. This CDR3 comprises 12 residues. V was clipped by 3 bases and J by 11 bases, with 13 bases between them. CDR3 DNA sequence: TGTGCCATCAGTGACGTCAGTTCCTCTGCTTTCTTT. It yields the protein CAISDVSSSAFF.

CDR3: CSGGGGDTEAFF. The CDR3 bases are TGCAGCGGAGGAGGGGGCGACACTGAAGCTTTCTTT. The chain links TRBV29-1 to TRBJ1-1, with 7 bases matching TRBD1. The CDR3 loop spans 12 amino acids. Germline V gene lookup returns CDR1 SQVTM and CDR2 ANQGSEA. V lost 7 bases, J lost 3 bases, and 5 bases stayed unmatched.

This clone was seen once. This chain uses TRBV28 with TRBJ2-7; 7 positions match TRBD2. Germline-derived CDR1 and CDR2 are MDHEN and SYDVKM. J gave up 4 bases and V 2 bases, and 5 bases lay outside the gene matches. The CDR3 is made up of 14 amino acids. CDR3 loop: CASSLAGAVYEQYF. The DNA for the CDR3 is TGTGCCAGCAGTTTAGCGGGAGCGGTTTACGAGCAGTACTTC.

The V and J genes are TRBV7-6 and TRBJ2-7, with a weak D call TRBD1 (5 bases). Trimming took 5 bases from V and 0 from J, leaving 17 bases between them. The CDR3 loop spans 16 amino acids. Germline V CDR1 and CDR2: SGHVS, FNYEAQ. CDR3 bases: TGTGCCAGCAGCCCGATAGGGCAGGGCTACTCCTACGAGCAGTACTTC. This gives the protein CASSPIGQGYSYEQYF. Full variable domain (rest looked up from reference TRBV7-6 and TRBJ2-7): GAGVSQSPRYKVTKRGQDVALRCDPISGHVSLYWYRQALGQGPEFLTYFNYEAQQDKSGLPNDRFSAERPEGSISTLTIQRTEQRDSAMYRCASSPIGQGYSYEQYFGPGTRLTVT.

The table lists this clone with a count of one. This chain joins TRBV7-2 and TRBJ2-7; TRBD2 matches 11 bases. The CDR3 runs 16 residues. The germline V gene has CDR1 SGHTA and CDR2 FQGNSA. V was clipped by 2 bases and J by 6 bases; unmatched bases: 9. CDR3 coding DNA: TGTGCCAGCAGCTTACAAGGTAGCGGGAGGGGTCCCGAGCAGTACTTC. This sequence encodes CASSLQGSGRGPEQYF.

The chain links TRBV30 to TRBJ1-5; D may be TRBD1 (6 bases). Germline V gene sequence: CDR1 GTSNPN, CDR2 SVGIG (reference sequence). The germline V and J ends were trimmed by 2 bases and 7 bases, with 15 bases remaining between them. The CDR3 extends over 14 amino acids. The CDR3 coding sequence is TGTGCCTGGAGTCAATGGACAGAGGGCCAGCCCCAGCATTTT. Amino acids: CAWSQWTEGQPQHF. The entire variable domain, with the rest obtained from reference TRBV30 and TRBJ1-5, is as follows: SQTIHQWPATLVQPVGSPLSLECTVEGTSNPNLYWYRQAAGRGLQLLFYSVGIGQISSEVPQNLSASRPQDRQFILSSKKLLLSDSGFYLCAWSQWTEGQPQHFGDGTRLSIL.

V usage is TRBV6-6 and J usage is TRBJ2-1; 11 bases fit TRBD2. Germline CDR1 and CDR2: MNHNY and SVGAGI (reference sequence). The CDR3 consists of 14 residues. J lost 3 bases, V lost 10 bases, and 5 bases had no gene match. The CDR3 bases are TGTGCCACCAAAACTAGCGGGAGCTACAATGAGCAGTTCTTC. It encodes CATKTSGSYNEQFF.

The CDR3 nucleotides are TGTGCCAGCAGCTTAGACGGCAGGTACGAGCAGTACTTC. This translates into CASSLDGRYEQYF. This rearrangement joins TRBV11-2 to TRBJ2-7; D remains unclear. Germline CDR1 is SGHAT and CDR2 is FQNNGV. Trimming cost V 0 bases and J 4 bases, with 7 bases left between them. This CDR3 has 13 residues. Looking up the rest from reference TRBV11-2 and TRBJ2-7 gives the full variable domain: EAGVAQSPRYKIIEKRQSVAFWCNPISGHATLYWYQQILGQGPKLLIQFQNNGVVDDSQLPKDRFSAERLKGVDSTLKIQPAKLEDSAVYLCASSLDGRYEQYFGPGTRLTVT.